This record looks at one T cell receptor (beta chain) sequence and its context. The antigen is unknown. The data belong to a study of T cells expressing NK-cell markers. After re-calling the 5' RACE reads, TCRdb lists one entry per CDR3 protein, DNA absent. The sample's table shows over 350,000 distinct CDR3 sequences. The length of the CDR3 is 14 residues. From germline, CDR1 is DFQATT and CDR2 SNEGSKA (reference sequence). Study conclusions and caveats: Roughly 1.0-7.0% of CD8+ T cells in a handful of donors belonged to dominant NKG2C+ clonotypes.

The receptor comes from a woman in her 50s in good health. V gene TRBV20-1 combines with J gene TRBJ2-3; TCRdb lists TRBD2, though no DNA is available to test this call. Specimen: blood T cells: a sorted CD56 or NKG2C T cell subset, CD4+ or CD8+ T cells, or bulk PBMC T cells (not recorded which). CDR3 sequence: CSAKALGGTDTQYF.